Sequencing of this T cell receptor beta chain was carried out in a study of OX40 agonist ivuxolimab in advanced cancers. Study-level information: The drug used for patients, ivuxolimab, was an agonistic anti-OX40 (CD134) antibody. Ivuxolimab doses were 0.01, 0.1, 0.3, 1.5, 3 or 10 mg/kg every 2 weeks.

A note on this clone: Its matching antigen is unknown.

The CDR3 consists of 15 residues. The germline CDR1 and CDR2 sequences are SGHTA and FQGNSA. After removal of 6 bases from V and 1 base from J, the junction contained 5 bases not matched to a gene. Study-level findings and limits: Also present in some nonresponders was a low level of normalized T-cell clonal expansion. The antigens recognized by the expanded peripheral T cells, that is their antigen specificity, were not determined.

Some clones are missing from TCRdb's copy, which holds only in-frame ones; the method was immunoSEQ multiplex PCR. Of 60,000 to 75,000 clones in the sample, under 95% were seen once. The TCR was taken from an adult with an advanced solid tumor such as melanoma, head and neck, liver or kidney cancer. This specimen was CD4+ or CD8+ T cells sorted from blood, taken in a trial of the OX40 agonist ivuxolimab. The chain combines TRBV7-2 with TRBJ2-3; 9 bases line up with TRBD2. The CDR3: CASRRTSVGTDTQYF. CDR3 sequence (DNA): TGTGCCAGCAGAAGGACTAGCGTTGGCACAGATACGCAGTATTTT.